This T cell receptor beta chain was found in a study of control samples from healthy donors and cancer patients. Germline trimming cut 2 bases from V and 2 bases from J; bases unmatched to any gene: 0. The germline V gene has CDR1 SGHDN and CDR2 FVKESK. The CDR3 has 14 amino acids. Sequencing was performed with immunoSEQ multiplex PCR; in TCRdb, only in-frame clones are kept and a portion is missing. Among around 130,000 clones listed, roughly 90% were seen once. The chain carries TRBV14 and TRBJ2-7; 10 nucleotides align to TRBD2. This clonotype originated in a man aged 45-65 years with head and neck cancer. Sequenced sample: PBMCs. The CDR3 region is CASSQLAGAYEQYF. In DNA form, the CDR3 reads TGTGCCAGCAGCCAACTAGCGGGAGCCTACGAGCAGTACTTC.